Presented here are 6 T cell receptor beta chains from one specimen sequenced in a study of technical replicates of blood from several donors. Sequencing was performed with immunoSEQ multiplex PCR; in TCRdb, only in-frame clones are kept and a portion is missing. The sample lists under 75,000 clones, approximately 83% occurring once. Sequencing was carried out using PBMCs. The receptors derive from a human donor in good health. Some clones in this sample may be carry-over from other donors' samples.

This clone showed up just once. The chain recombines TRBV9 with TRBJ2-2; TRBD2 aligns across 7 bases. Trimming removed 0 bases from V and 1 base from J; junction bases left unmatched: 6. The CDR3 has 17 residues. Looked up from germline, CDR1 is SGDLS and CDR2 is YYNGEE. The CDR3: CASSVGPGLRNTGELFF. Here the CDR3 DNA reads TGTGCCAGCAGCGTAGGGCCGGGACTAAGGAACACCGGGGAGCTGTTTTTT.

V and J are TRBV15 and TRBJ1-5, with 7 bases lining up with TRBD1. V shed 5 bases, J shed 3 bases, and the junction held 7 bases outside the gene matches. The CDR3 extends over 15 amino acids. Germline CDR1 reads LNHNV; CDR2 reads YYDKDF (reference sequence). CDR3 coding DNA: TGTGCCACCAGCCTTCAACAGGGGTACAATCAGCCCCAGCATTTT. This translates into CATSLQQGYNQPQHF.

The chain couples TRBV7-2 to TRBJ2-1; D gene unclear. Trimming pared 4 bases from V and 0 bases from J, leaving 13 bases between. The CDR3 is 16 residues long. Germline V gives CDR1 SGHTA, CDR2 FQGNSA. CDR3 sequence reads: CASSYMVISSYNEQFF. CDR3 coding DNA: TGTGCCAGCAGCTATATGGTGATCAGCTCCTACAATGAGCAGTTCTTC.

This chain uses TRBV5-4 with TRBJ2-2; the match to TRBD2 covers 8 bases. From germline, CDR1 is SGHNT and CDR2 YYREEE (reference sequence). The CDR3 length is 17 residues. J lost 7 bases, V lost 0 bases, and 11 bases had no gene match. The CDR3 nucleotides read TGTGCCAGCAGCTTGGCCCTACGGGGGGGCCGCGGCGGGGAGCTGTTTTTT. Its translation is CASSLALRGGRGGELFF.

This rearrangement joins TRBV5-1 to TRBJ2-1, with 12 bases matching TRBD2. The CDR3 spans 16 residues. J lost 10 bases, V lost 0 bases, and 8 bases had no gene match. Germline CDR1 reads SGHRS; CDR2 reads YFSETQ. The CDR3 sequence is CASSLDLAGGPGEQFF. For the CDR3, the DNA is TGCGCCAGCAGCTTGGATCTAGCGGGAGGGCCGGGGGAGCAGTTCTTC.

This chain links TRBV6-6 with TRBJ2-2, with 8 positions matching TRBD1. The trim removed 2 bases at V and 5 bases at J, leaving 7 bases unmatched. CDR1 is MNHNY and CDR2 is SVGAGI in the germline V gene (reference sequence). The CDR3 totals 16 residues. The CDR3 here is CASSYPQGARTGELFF. For the CDR3, the DNA is TGTGCCAGCAGTTACCCTCAGGGGGCAAGGACCGGGGAGCTGTTTTTT.